The rows below give T cell receptor beta chains drawn from one sample of a study of shared clonotypes between healthy human individuals. Only in-frame clones appear in the TCRdb table, and some are missing; sequencing was by immunoSEQ multiplex PCR. The table has under 550,000 clones, around 96% seen once; the top ten hold approximately 0.06%. The source material was naive CD4+ T cells sorted from blood. All receptors come from a woman aged 30 to 39 in good health. Both conserved end residues are trimmed from each CDR3. Size values are once, few and many counts, or a class for expanded clones, and some rows have none.

CDR3 protein	V gene	J gene	clone size
ASSPTSGRNYEQF	TRBV7-9	TRBJ2-1	NA
ASSLFPGQVMNEQY	TRBV5-6	TRBJ2-7	NA
ASSLGEPGLQETQY	TRBV13	TRBJ2-5	NA
ASSQSSGSFDEQF	TRBV6-6	TRBJ2-1	NA
ASSVEGRDKLF	TRBV9	TRBJ1-4	NA
ASSFSIGLVSYEQY	TRBV27	TRBJ2-7	NA
ASSLGLAGESGDEQF	TRBV5-6	TRBJ2-1	NA
ASYEERTGWQETQY	TRBV2	TRBJ2-5	NA
APADSHSPLH	TRBV21-1	TRBJ1-6	NA
ASSSGQSYEQY	TRBV28	TRBJ2-7	few
ATSRDLAGGSNEQF	TRBV15	TRBJ2-1	NA
ASSPGDRTYQPQH	TRBV18	TRBJ1-5	NA
ASSLFLVGGARGNQPQH	TRBV7-3	TRBJ1-5	NA
ASSSQGSSGNTIY	TRBV5-1	TRBJ1-3	NA
ASRLGQRSNQPQH	TRBV28	TRBJ1-5	NA
ASSYRIATNEKLF	TRBV11-2	TRBJ1-4	few
ASNQGPEGEAF	TRBV2	TRBJ1-1	NA
ASTSPGSLNGYT	TRBV28	TRBJ1-2	NA
ASSFVTTGGQY	TRBV7-9	TRBJ2-7	NA
ASSLRPEIWTQY	TRBV7-9	TRBJ2-5	NA
ASSERPSSSYEQY	TRBV6-1	TRBJ2-7	NA
ASSAISGANVLT	TRBV7-2	TRBJ2-6	NA